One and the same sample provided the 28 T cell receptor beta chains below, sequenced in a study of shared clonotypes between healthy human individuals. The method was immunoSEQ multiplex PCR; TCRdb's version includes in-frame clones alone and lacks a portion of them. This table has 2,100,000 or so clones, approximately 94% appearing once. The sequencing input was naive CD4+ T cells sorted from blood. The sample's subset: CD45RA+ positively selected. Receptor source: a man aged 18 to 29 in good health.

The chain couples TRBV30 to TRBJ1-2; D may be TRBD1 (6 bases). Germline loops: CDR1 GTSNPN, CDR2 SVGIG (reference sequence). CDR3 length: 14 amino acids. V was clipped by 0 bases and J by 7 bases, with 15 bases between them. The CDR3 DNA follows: TGTGCCTGGAGTGTACGCCGGGGGCCAGGTGGCTACACCTTC. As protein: CAWSVRRGPGGYTF.

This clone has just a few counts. The DNA of the CDR3 is TGTGCCAGCAGCTTGGAGGGACTTCATTCACCCCTCCACTTT. Residues: CASSLEGLHSPLHF. The J gene is TRBJ1-6, the V gene TRBV5-4, with D possibly TRBD1 on 5 matching bases. Germline values: CDR1 SGHNT, CDR2 YYREEE (reference sequence). The CDR3 runs to 14 residues. The V and J ends lost 0 bases and 8 bases respectively, with 9 bases between them.

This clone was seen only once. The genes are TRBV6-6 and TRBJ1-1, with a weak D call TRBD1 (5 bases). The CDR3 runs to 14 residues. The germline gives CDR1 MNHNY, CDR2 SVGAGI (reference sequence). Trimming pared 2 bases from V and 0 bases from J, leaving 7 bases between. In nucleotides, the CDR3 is TGTGCCAGCAGTTACAGGGACGTGAACACTGAAGCTTTCTTT. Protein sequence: CASSYRDVNTEAFF.

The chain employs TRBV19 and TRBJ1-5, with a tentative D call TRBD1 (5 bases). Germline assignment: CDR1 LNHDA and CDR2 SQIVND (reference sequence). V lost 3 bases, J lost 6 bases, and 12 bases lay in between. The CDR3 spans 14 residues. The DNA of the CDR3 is TGTGCCAGTAGTATGGGGCCCACCCCTCAGCCCCAGCATTTT. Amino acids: CASSMGPTPQPQHF.

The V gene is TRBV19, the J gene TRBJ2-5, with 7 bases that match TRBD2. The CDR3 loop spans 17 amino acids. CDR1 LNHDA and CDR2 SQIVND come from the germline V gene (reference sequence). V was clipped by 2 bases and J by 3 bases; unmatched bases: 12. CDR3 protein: CASSILGAGENKETQYF. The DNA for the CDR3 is TGTGCCAGTAGTATATTAGGGGCGGGGGAGAACAAAGAGACCCAGTACTTC.

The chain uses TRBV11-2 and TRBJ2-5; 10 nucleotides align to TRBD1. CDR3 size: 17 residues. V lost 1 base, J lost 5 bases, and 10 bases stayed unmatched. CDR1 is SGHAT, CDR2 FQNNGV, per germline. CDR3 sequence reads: CASSLVLATGGDETQYF. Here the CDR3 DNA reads TGTGCCAGCAGCTTAGTCTTGGCGACAGGGGGCGATGAGACCCAGTACTTC. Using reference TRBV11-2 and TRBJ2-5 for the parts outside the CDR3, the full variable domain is EAGVAQSPRYKIIEKRQSVAFWCNPISGHATLYWYQQILGQGPKLLIQFQNNGVVDDSQLPKDRFSAERLKGVDSTLKIQPAKLEDSAVYLCASSLVLATGGDETQYFGPGTRLLVL.

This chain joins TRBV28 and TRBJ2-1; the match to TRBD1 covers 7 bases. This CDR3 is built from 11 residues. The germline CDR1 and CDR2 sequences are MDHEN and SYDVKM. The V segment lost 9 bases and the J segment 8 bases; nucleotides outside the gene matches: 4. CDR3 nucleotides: TGTGCCAGTCTACAGGGGCATGAGCAGTTCTTC. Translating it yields CASLQGHEQFF.

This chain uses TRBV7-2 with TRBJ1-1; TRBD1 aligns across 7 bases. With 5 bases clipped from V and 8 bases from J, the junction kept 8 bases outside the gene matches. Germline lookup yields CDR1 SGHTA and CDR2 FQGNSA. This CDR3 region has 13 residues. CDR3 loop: CASSTRQGLEAFF. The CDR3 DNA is TGTGCCAGCAGCACCCGACAGGGCCTCGAAGCTTTCTTT.

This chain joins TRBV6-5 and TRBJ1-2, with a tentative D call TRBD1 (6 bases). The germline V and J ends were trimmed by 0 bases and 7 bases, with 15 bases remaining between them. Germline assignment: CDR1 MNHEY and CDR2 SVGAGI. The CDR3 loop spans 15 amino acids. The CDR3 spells CASSYSRPTGSGYTF. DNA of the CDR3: TGTGCCAGCAGTTACTCTAGGCCCACAGGGTCTGGCTACACCTTC.

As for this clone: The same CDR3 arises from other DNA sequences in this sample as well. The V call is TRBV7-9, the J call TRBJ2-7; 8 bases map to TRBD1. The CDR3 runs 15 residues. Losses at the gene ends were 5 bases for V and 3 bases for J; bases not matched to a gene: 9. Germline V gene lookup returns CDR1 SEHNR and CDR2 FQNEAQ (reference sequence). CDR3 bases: TGTGCCAGCAGCCCAACCGGGACAGGTGTCTACGAGCAGTACTTC. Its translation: CASSPTGTGVYEQYF.

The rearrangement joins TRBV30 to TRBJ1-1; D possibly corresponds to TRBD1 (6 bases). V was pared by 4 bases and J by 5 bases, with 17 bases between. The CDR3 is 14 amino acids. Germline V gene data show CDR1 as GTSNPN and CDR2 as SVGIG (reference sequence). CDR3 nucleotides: TGTGCCTGGACTACAGGGAAAAGAGGGACTGAAGCTTTCTTT. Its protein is CAWTTGKRGTEAFF.

Here the CDR3 reads CASSVVVGREQFF. The CDR3 coding sequence is TGTGCCAGCAGCGTAGTCGTCGGGCGGGAGCAGTTCTTC. V is TRBV9 and J is TRBJ2-1; D unresolved. V lost 0 bases and J lost 10, with 11 bases in between. There are 13 residues in the CDR3. Germline loops: CDR1 SGDLS, CDR2 YYNGEE.

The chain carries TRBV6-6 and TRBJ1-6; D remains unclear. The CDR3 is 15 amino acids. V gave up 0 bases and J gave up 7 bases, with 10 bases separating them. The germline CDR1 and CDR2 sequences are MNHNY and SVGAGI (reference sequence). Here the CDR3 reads CASSYSMVKNSPLHF. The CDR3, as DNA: TGTGCCAGCAGTTACTCGATGGTAAAGAATTCACCCCTCCACTTT.

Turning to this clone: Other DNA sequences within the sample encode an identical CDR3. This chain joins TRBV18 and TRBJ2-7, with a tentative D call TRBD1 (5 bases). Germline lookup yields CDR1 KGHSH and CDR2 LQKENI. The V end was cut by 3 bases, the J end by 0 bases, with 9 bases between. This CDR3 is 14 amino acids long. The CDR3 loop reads CASSPGRLSYEQYF. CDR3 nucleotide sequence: TGTGCCAGCTCACCGGGGCGACTCTCCTACGAGCAGTACTTC.

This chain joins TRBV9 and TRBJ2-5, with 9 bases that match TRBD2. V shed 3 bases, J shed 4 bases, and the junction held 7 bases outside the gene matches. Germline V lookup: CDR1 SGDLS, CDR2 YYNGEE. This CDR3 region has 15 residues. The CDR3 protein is CASSEGRLAAETQYF. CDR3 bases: TGTGCCAGCAGCGAGGGGAGACTAGCGGCAGAGACCCAGTACTTC. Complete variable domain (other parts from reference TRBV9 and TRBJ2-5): DSGVTQTPKHLITATGQRVTLRCSPRSGDLSVYWYQQSLDQGLQFLIQYYNGEERAKGNILERFSAQQFPDLHSELNLSSLELGDSALYFCASSEGRLAAETQYFGPGTRLLVL.

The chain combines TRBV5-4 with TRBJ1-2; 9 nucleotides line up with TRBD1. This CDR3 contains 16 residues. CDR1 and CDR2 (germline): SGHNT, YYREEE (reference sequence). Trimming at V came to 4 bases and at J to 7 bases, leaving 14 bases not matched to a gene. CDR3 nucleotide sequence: TGTGCCAGCAGCCGCGGGGACAGGGAGGGCGGCCGTGGCTACACCTTC. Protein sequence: CASSRGDREGGRGYTF.

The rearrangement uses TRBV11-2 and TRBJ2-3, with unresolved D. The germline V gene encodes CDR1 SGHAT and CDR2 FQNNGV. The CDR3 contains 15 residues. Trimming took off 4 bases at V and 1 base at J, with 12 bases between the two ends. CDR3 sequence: CASSSGFGRTDTQYF. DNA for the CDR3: TGTGCCAGCAGCTCTGGGTTCGGCCGCACAGATACGCAGTATTTT.

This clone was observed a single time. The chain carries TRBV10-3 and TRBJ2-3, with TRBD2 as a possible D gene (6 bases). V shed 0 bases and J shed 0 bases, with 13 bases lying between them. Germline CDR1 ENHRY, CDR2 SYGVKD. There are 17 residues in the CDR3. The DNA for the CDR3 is TGTGCCATCAGTGAGTCTGGAGGCGGGACTAGCACAGATACGCAGTATTTT. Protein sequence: CAISESGGGTSTDTQYF.

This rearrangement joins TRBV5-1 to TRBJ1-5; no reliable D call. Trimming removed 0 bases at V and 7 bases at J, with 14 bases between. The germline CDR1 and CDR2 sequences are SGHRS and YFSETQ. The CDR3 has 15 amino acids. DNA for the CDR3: TGCGCCAGCAGCTTGGGGACGGACGGAGGGCAGCCCCAGCATTTT. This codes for CASSLGTDGGQPQHF.

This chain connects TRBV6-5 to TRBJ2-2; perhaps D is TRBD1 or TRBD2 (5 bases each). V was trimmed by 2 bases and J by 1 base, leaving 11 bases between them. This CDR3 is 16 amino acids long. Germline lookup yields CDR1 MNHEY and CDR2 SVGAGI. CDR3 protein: CASSYRDPGNTGELFF. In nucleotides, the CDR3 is TGTGCCAGCAGTTACCGGGACCCTGGGAACACCGGGGAGCTGTTTTTT.

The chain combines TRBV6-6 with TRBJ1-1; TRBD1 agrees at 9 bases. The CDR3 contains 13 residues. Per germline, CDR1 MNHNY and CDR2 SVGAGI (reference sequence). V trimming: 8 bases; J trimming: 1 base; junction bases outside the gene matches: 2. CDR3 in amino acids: CASPGQGNTEAFF. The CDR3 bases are TGTGCCAGCCCGGGACAGGGGAACACTGAAGCTTTCTTT.

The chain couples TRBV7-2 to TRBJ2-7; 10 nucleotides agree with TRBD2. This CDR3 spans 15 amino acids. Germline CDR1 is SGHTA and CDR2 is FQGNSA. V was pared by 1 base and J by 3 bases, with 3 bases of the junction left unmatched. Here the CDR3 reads CASSLGQREGYEQYF. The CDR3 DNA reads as TGTGCCAGCAGCTTAGGCCAGCGGGAGGGCTACGAGCAGTACTTC. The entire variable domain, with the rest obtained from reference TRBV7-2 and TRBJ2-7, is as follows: GAGVSQSPSNKVTEKGKDVELRCDPISGHTALYWYRQSLGQGLEFLIYFQGNSAPDKSGLPSDRFSAERTGGSVSTLTIQRTQQEDSAVYLCASSLGQREGYEQYFGPGTRLTVT.

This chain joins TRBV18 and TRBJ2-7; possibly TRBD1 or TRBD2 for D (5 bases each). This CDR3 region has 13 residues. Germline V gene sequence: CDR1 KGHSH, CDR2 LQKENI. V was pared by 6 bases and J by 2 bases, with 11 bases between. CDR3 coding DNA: TGTGCCAGCTCTCTAGGGGAGACCTACGAGCAGTACTTC. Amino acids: CASSLGETYEQYF. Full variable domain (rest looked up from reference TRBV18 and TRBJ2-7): NAGVMQNPRHLVRRRGQEARLRCSPMKGHSHVYWYRQLPEEGLKFMVYLQKENIIDESGMPKERFSAEFPKEGPSILRIQQVVRGDSAAYFCASSLGETYEQYFGPGTRLTVT.

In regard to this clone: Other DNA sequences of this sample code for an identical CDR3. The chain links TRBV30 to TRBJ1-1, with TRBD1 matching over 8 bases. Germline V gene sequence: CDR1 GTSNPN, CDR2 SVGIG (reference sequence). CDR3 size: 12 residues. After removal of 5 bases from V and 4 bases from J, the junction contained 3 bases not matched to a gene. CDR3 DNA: TGTGCCTGGGACAGGGGAAGCACTGAAGCTTTCTTT. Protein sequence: CAWDRGSTEAFF. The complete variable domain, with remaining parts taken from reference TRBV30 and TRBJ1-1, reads SQTIHQWPATLVQPVGSPLSLECTVEGTSNPNLYWYRQAAGRGLQLLFYSVGIGQISSEVPQNLSASRPQDRQFILSSKKLLLSDSGFYLCAWDRGSTEAFFGQGTRLTVV.

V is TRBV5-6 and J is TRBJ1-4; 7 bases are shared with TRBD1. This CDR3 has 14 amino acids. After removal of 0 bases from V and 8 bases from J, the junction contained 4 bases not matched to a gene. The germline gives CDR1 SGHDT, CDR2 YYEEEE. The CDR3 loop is CASSLGTGDEKLFF. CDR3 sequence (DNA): TGTGCCAGCAGCTTGGGAACAGGGGACGAAAAACTGTTTTTT.

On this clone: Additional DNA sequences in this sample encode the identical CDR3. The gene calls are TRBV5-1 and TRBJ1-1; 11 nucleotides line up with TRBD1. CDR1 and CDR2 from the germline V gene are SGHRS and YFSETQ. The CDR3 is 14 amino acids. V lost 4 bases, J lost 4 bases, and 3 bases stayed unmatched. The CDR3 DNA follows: TGCGCCAGCAGCGAGGGGACAGGGGGCACTGAAGCTTTCTTT. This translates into CASSEGTGGTEAFF.

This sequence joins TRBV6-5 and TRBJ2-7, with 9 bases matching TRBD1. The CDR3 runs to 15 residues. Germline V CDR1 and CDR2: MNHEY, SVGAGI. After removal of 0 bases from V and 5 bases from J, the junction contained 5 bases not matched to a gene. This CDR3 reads CASSYSNRGPHEQYF. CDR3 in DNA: TGTGCCAGCAGTTACTCAAACAGGGGGCCCCACGAGCAGTACTTC.

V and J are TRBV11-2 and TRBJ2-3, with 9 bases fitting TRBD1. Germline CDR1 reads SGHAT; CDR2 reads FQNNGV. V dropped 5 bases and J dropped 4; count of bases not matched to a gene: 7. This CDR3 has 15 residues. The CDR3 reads CASSLGQGRSDTQYF. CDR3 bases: TGTGCCAGCAGCCTGGGACAGGGAAGATCAGATACGCAGTATTTT.